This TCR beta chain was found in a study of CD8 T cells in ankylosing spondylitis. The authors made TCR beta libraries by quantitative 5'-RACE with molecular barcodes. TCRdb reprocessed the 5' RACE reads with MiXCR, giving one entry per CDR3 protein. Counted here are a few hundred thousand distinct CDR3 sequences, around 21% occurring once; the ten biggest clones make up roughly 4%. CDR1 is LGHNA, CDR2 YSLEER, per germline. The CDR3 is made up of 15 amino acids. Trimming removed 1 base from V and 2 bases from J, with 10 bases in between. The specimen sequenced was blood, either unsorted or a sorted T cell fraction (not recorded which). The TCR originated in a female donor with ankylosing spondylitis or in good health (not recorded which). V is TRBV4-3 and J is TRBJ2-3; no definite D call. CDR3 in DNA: TGCGCCAGCAGCCAAGTTCTAACGAACACAGATACGCAGTATTTT. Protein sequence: CASSQVLTNTDTQYF.